This TCR beta chain originates from a study of shared clonotypes between healthy human individuals. This table comes from immunoSEQ multiplex PCR, and its TCRdb copy is limited to in-frame clones, with some not included. The table has more than 550,000 clones, roughly 94% seen once. A remark on this clone: Its specificity is unknown.

The study, taken as a whole, reports: Richness estimates generally favored naive over memory subsets. Genetic and exposure-history diversity was limited by the few donors.

In the naive CD8 group, cells lacked CD45RO and were positively selected for CCR7, so terminally differentiated effector memory CD45RA+ cells were left out. V lost 3 bases to trimming and J lost 3 bases; unmatched junction nucleotides: 20. This CDR3 contains 22 residues. CDR1 MNHEY and CDR2 SMNVEV come from the germline V gene (reference sequence). Material for sequencing was naive CD8+ T cells sorted from blood. The clonotype originates from a young man in good health. The V gene is TRBV27, the J gene TRBJ2-5; TRBD2 matches 15 bases. CDR3 residues: CASSLRLPGLAGGPATKETQYF. CDR3 DNA sequence: TGTGCCAGCAGTTTGCGCCTGCCGGGACTAGCGGGAGGCCCCGCGACTAAAGAGACCCAGTACTTC.